These 25 T cell receptor beta chains were sequenced from one sample in a study of cytomegalovirus exposure and HLA in healthy donors. The PCR contained 60 Vbeta and 13 Jbeta primers. Assay used: immunoSEQ multiplex PCR; TCRdb lists only in-frame clones, some missing. The table shows roughly 76,000 clones, with around 79% occurring only once. Input material: PBMCs. These receptors were taken from a man aged 30-40 years in good health and CMV-seronegative.

This clone was seen a single time. The V and J genes are TRBV11-2 and TRBJ2-1; D may be TRBD2 (6 bases). Trimming stripped 3 bases from V and 6 bases from J, with 12 bases between. The CDR3 loop spans 14 amino acids. Germline assignment: CDR1 SGHAT and CDR2 FQNNGV. The chain's CDR3 is CASSLSGVRNEQFF. As DNA, the CDR3 is TGTGCCAGCAGCTTGTCGGGAGTGCGCAATGAGCAGTTCTTC. Using reference TRBV11-2 and TRBJ2-1 for the parts outside the CDR3, the full variable domain is EAGVAQSPRYKIIEKRQSVAFWCNPISGHATLYWYQQILGQGPKLLIQFQNNGVVDDSQLPKDRFSAERLKGVDSTLKIQPAKLEDSAVYLCASSLSGVRNEQFFGPGTRLTVL.

The chain uses TRBV28 and TRBJ2-3; D possibly corresponds to TRBD2 (7 bases). This CDR3 contains 13 residues. The V gene's germline CDR1 is MDHEN and CDR2 SYDVKM. The CDR3 loop reads CAFGGRPTDTQYF. Here the CDR3 DNA reads TGTGCATTCGGGGGGCGTCCCACAGATACGCAGTATTTT.

The V and J genes are TRBV5-4 and TRBJ1-2, with D perhaps matching TRBD1 (5 bases). The V gene's germline CDR1 is SGHNT and CDR2 YYREEE (reference sequence). The CDR3 is made up of 14 amino acids. V was cut by 0 bases and J by 6 bases, with 12 bases left in between. This CDR3 reads CASSLASRGDGYTF. The DNA of the CDR3 is TGTGCCAGCAGCTTGGCCTCAAGGGGCGATGGCTACACCTTC.

V is TRBV19 and J is TRBJ2-2; maybe TRBD2 (5 bases). This CDR3 region has 12 residues. CDR1 and CDR2 (germline): LNHDA, SQIVND (reference sequence). The V gene lost 7 bases and the J gene lost 6 bases, with 9 bases spanning the gap. CDR3 DNA sequence: TGTGCCAGTAATATCGGGGCCGGGGAGCTGTTTTTT. This sequence encodes CASNIGAGELFF.

V usage is TRBV30 and J usage is TRBJ2-1; no clear D. Germline-derived CDR1 and CDR2 are GTSNPN and SVGIG (reference sequence). V dropped 1 base and J dropped 9 bases, with 13 bases sitting between them. This CDR3 contains 13 residues. The CDR3 reads CAWSDNPRGEQFF. The CDR3 DNA reads as TGTGCCTGGAGTGACAATCCTAGAGGTGAGCAGTTCTTC.

V is TRBV2 and J is TRBJ1-2, with D uncertain. The germline gives CDR1 SNHLY, CDR2 FYNNEI. This CDR3 is 10 amino acids long. V was clipped by 8 bases and J by 8 bases, with 9 bases between them. The CDR3 region has the DNA TGTGCCAGCCTTGGCGGGGGCTACACCTTC. Its protein is CASLGGGYTF. Full variable domain (outside the CDR3, taken from reference TRBV2 and TRBJ1-2): EPEVTQTPSHQVTQMGQEVILRCVPISNHLYFYWYRQILGQKVEFLVSFYNNEISEKSEIFDDQFSVERPDGSNFTLKIRSTKLEDSAMYFCASLGGGYTFGSGTRLTVV.

This chain uses TRBV5-1 with TRBJ2-7; no definite D call. Trimming removed 4 bases from V and 3 bases from J, with 11 bases in between. Germline lookup yields CDR1 SGHRS and CDR2 YFSETQ. CDR3 length: 13 residues. The CDR3: CASSVLTGYEQYF. The CDR3, as DNA: TGCGCCAGCAGCGTCCTAACCGGCTACGAGCAGTACTTC.

The chain is built from TRBV19 and TRBJ2-7; the match to TRBD2 covers 13 bases. V gave up 3 bases and J gave up 7 bases; unmatched junction bases: 6. The CDR3 length is 15 residues. Germline CDR1 is LNHDA and CDR2 is SQIVND (reference sequence). CDR3 DNA: TGTGCCAGTAGTATCACTAGCGGGAGGGCCAGAGAGCAGTACTTC. Translating gives CASSITSGRAREQYF.

The rearrangement uses TRBV7-2 and TRBJ1-1; TRBD1 agrees at 7 bases. V lost 1 base, J lost 6 bases, and 14 bases stayed unmatched. The CDR3 extends over 17 amino acids. Germline CDR1 reads SGHTA; CDR2 reads FQGNSA. The CDR3 DNA is TGTGCCAGCAGCTTAGGTCCCCCCCCACAGGGGTTCCCTGAAGCTTTCTTT. It encodes CASSLGPPPQGFPEAFF.

The chain joins TRBV5-1 to TRBJ2-7; 10 positions agree with TRBD2. Trimming took 2 bases from V and 1 from J; bases not matched to a gene: 9. Germline CDR1 is SGHRS and CDR2 is YFSETQ. This CDR3 has 17 residues. The CDR3 reads CASSFQAGLAASYEQYF. In nucleotides, the CDR3 is TGCGCCAGCAGCTTCCAGGCAGGACTAGCGGCTTCCTACGAGCAGTACTTC.

This clone was seen a few times. Sequence at one end of the junction differs from germline and may be a read error. V usage is TRBV7-7 and J usage is TRBJ2-2; weak D call: TRBD1 (6 bases). Per the germline V gene, CDR1 is SSHAT and CDR2 is FNYEAQ (reference sequence). The CDR3 has 14 amino acids. CDR3 region: CASSVARGTGELFF. The CDR3 bases are TGTGCTAGCAGCGTCGCCAGGGGAACCGGGGAGCTGTTTTTT.

The chain links TRBV7-9 to TRBJ1-2; the match to TRBD1 covers 9 bases. V dropped 5 bases and J dropped 8; count of bases not matched to a gene: 6. Germline V gives CDR1 SEHNR, CDR2 FQNEAQ (reference sequence). This CDR3 spans 13 amino acids. DNA of the CDR3: TGTGCCAGCAGCGGAGACAGGGGGGACGGCTACACCTTC. Its translation is CASSGDRGDGYTF.

The chain recombines TRBV6-1 with TRBJ2-1; perhaps TRBD1 as D (5 bases). The CDR3 covers 16 residues. Germline V CDR1 and CDR2: MNHNS, SASEGT. The germline V and J ends were trimmed by 4 bases and 0 bases, with 13 bases remaining between them. This chain's CDR3 is CASSGMTEYSYNEQFF. The CDR3, as DNA: TGTGCCAGCAGTGGGATGACAGAATACTCCTACAATGAGCAGTTCTTC.

The chain employs TRBV7-2 and TRBJ2-3, with 7 bases fitting TRBD1. V was pared by 8 bases and J by 3 bases, with 8 bases of the junction left unmatched. This CDR3 spans 14 amino acids. Germline CDR1 reads SGHTA; CDR2 reads FQGNSA. CDR3 bases: TGTGCCAGCCAAGGGGGCCAACGAACAGATACGCAGTATTTT. Residues: CASQGGQRTDTQYF.

This clone came up a few times. The V and J genes are TRBV29-1 and TRBJ2-7; TRBD2 aligns across 8 bases. The CDR3 runs 14 residues. Germline assignment: CDR1 SQVTM and CDR2 ANQGSEA. With 0 bases clipped from V and 5 bases from J, the junction kept 6 bases outside the gene matches. The CDR3 loop reads CSVEDSGTHHEQYF. Written as DNA, the CDR3 is TGCAGCGTTGAAGATAGCGGGACCCACCACGAGCAGTACTTC.

The chain employs TRBV28 and TRBJ1-3; maybe TRBD1 (6 bases). Trimming took 6 bases from V and 4 from J, leaving 13 bases between them. Germline V CDR1 and CDR2: MDHEN, SYDVKM. The CDR3 runs to 14 residues. CDR3 sequence reads: CASSTSGQGNTIYF. DNA for the CDR3: TGTGCCAGCAGCACCTCCGGACAGGGAAACACCATATATTTT.

The chain combines TRBV10-2 with TRBJ2-1; D is ambiguous. This CDR3 has 15 amino acids. V was cut by 0 bases and J by 2 bases, with 8 bases left in between. CDR1 is WSHSY and CDR2 is SAAADI in the germline V gene. DNA of the CDR3: TGCGCCAGCAGTGAGTCGAGTCTCACCTACAATGAGCAGTTCTTC. This translates into CASSESSLTYNEQFF.

The genes are TRBV19 and TRBJ2-2; D is perhaps TRBD1 (5 bases). Trimming shortened V by 7 bases and J by 1 base, and 7 bases separated the two germline ends. Germline V CDR1 and CDR2: LNHDA, SQIVND (reference sequence). The CDR3 loop spans 13 amino acids. The CDR3, as DNA: TGTGCCAGTACCGGACAGAACACCGGGGAGCTGTTTTTT. Its protein is CASTGQNTGELFF.

The V gene is TRBV5-1, the J gene TRBJ2-5; tentatively, D is TRBD2 (6 bases). Trimming removed 2 bases at V and 4 bases at J, with 15 bases between. Per germline, CDR1 SGHRS and CDR2 YFSETQ. The CDR3 is 15 amino acids. CDR3 nucleotides: TGCGCCAGCAGCTTCAGATCGGGAGTGGGAGAGACCCAGTACTTC. Its protein is CASSFRSGVGETQYF.

The genes are TRBV30 and TRBJ2-1, with 9 positions matching TRBD2. Germline CDR1 is GTSNPN and CDR2 is SVGIG (reference sequence). This CDR3 has 15 residues. CDR3 sequence: CALEKHGGRASEQFF. In DNA form, the CDR3 reads TGTGCTCTGGAAAAACACGGCGGGAGGGCCAGTGAGCAGTTCTTC. Drawing the rest from reference TRBV30 and TRBJ2-1, the complete variable domain is SQTIHQWPATLVQPVGSPLSLECTVEGTSNPNLYWYRQAAGRGLQLLFYSVGIGQISSEVPQNLSASRPQDRQFILSSKKLLLSDSGFYLCALEKHGGRASEQFFGPGTRLTVL.

The chain employs TRBV18 and TRBJ1-2, with TRBD1 matching over 7 bases. CDR1 and CDR2 (germline): KGHSH, LQKENI. Trimming took 5 bases from V and 3 from J; bases not matched to a gene: 12. The CDR3 has 16 amino acids. The CDR3 protein is CASSNSTGAKDYGYTF. CDR3 DNA: TGTGCCAGCTCAAATTCAACAGGGGCCAAAGACTATGGCTACACCTTC.

For this clone: A junction boundary mismatches the germline segment, possibly from a read error. This rearrangement joins TRBV7-7 to TRBJ1-1; 7 nucleotides match TRBD1. Looked up from germline, CDR1 is SSHAT and CDR2 is FNYEAQ (reference sequence). CDR3 length equals 16 residues. CDR3 nucleotides: TGTGCTAGCAGTCGATACTTGACAGGGATGAGCCCTGAAGCTTTCTTT. Amino acids: CASSRYLTGMSPEAFF.

This sequence joins TRBV13 and TRBJ1-3, with a tentative D call TRBD1 (5 bases). Germline values: CDR1 PRHDT, CDR2 FYEKMQ (reference sequence). V was pared by 2 bases and J by 4 bases, with 9 bases between. CDR3 length equals 14 residues. In nucleotides, the CDR3 is TGTGCCAGCAGCTTATATTCAGGGGGAAACACCATATATTTT. It yields the protein CASSLYSGGNTIYF.

The J gene is TRBJ2-7, the V gene TRBV9; no clear D. The CDR3 runs to 14 residues. The germline V gene encodes CDR1 SGDLS and CDR2 YYNGEE. V lost 1 base and J lost 9, with 17 bases in between. CDR3 sequence: CASSVWSGAVGQYF. The CDR3 DNA sequence: TGTGCCAGCAGCGTATGGTCGGGTGCTGTTGGGCAGTACTTC.

This chain connects TRBV5-1 to TRBJ2-7; 7 nucleotides line up with TRBD1. With V trimmed by 1 base and J by 3 bases, 7 bases remained unmatched. Germline assignment: CDR1 SGHRS and CDR2 YFSETQ. The CDR3 totals 15 residues. CDR3 in DNA: TGCGCCAGCAGCTTGCGACAGGGTACTATCTACGAGCAGTACTTC. This gives the protein CASSLRQGTIYEQYF.